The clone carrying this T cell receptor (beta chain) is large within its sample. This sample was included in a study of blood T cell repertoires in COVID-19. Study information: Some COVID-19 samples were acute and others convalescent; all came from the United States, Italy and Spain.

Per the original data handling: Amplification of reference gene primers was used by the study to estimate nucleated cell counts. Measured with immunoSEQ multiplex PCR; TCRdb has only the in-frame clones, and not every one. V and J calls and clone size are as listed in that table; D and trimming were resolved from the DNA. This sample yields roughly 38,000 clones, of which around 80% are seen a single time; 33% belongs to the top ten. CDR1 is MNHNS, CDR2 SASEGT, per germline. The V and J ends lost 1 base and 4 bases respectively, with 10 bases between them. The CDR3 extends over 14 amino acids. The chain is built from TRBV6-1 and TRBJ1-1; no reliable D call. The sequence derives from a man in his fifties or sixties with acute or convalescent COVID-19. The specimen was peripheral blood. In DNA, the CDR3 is TGTGCCAGCAGTGAAGGAGTACTCTTCACTGAAGCTTTCTTT. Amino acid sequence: CASSEGVLFTEAFF.